The clone carrying this T cell receptor (beta chain) has ten or more counts. V was pared by 6 bases and J by 4 bases, with 16 bases between. The CDR3 has 15 amino acids. The sample originates from a study of T cells after yellow fever vaccination. Study details: Separation of EM, EMRA, CM and Tscm memory subsets by sorting relied on CD3, CD45RA, CCR7 and CD95. Study-level results: The booster response re-showed most primary clones: approximately 95% CD4, more than 80% CD8.

TCRdb ran MiXCR on the 5' RACE reads and lists one entry per CDR3 protein. The profile shows roughly 16,000 distinct CDR3 sequences, just over 4% of them singletons. The material sequenced was PBMCs, either bulk or a sorted T-cell subset (CD4+, CD8+, memory, or dextramer-sorted; not recorded which), taken 15 days after the yellow fever booster vaccination. V usage is TRBV12-3 or TRBV12-4 and J usage is TRBJ2-1, with D perhaps given as TRBD1 or TRBD2 (5 bases each). This sequence was found in a man aged 25-45 years who received the YFV17D yellow fever vaccine. The CDR3 sequence is CASRFDRDGYNEQFF. CDR3 sequence (DNA): TGTGCCAGCAGGTTCGACCGGGACGGGTACAATGAGCAGTTCTTC.